This is a list of T cell receptor beta chains from one sample in a study of radiation and T cells in renal cell carcinoma. The table came from immunoSEQ multiplex PCR; TCRdb's copy has only in-frame clones and leaves some out. Here the sample spans around 130,000 clones, 80% to 90% being singletons. This sample comprised blood, obtained from a patient whose treatment included radiotherapy and nephrectomy. The origin of the receptors is a woman aged 55 to 70 with renal cell carcinoma. Both conserved end residues are part of each CDR3. D genes are given only for firm matches. Clone size is stated in some rows and not others, as once, few, many or a class when expanded.

CDR3nt: TGTGCCAGCACCATGGGACAGGCCTACTCCTACGAGCAGTACTTC
CDR3aa: CASTMGQAYSYEQYF
v_gene: TRBV5-6
j_gene: TRBJ2-7
d_gene: TRBD1
abundance: -

CDR3nt: TGTGCCAGCAGTTACTCCCGGGGCCCCTCTGGAAACACCATATATTTT
CDR3aa: CASSYSRGPSGNTIYF
v_gene: TRBV6-6
j_gene: TRBJ1-3
d_gene: -
abundance: once

CDR3nt: TGCGCCAGCAGCTTGGGCTCTTTAGGATGGGAGACCCAGTACTTC
CDR3aa: CASSLGSLGWETQYF
v_gene: TRBV5-1
j_gene: TRBJ2-5
d_gene: -
abundance: few

CDR3nt: TGTGCCAGCAGCTTAGAGCGGACAGGTGGCTACACCTTC
CDR3aa: CASSLERTGGYTF
v_gene: TRBV11-2
j_gene: TRBJ1-2
d_gene: TRBD1
abundance: -

CDR3nt: TGTGCCAGCAGTCCCCCCGGGGACCCTAACACCATATATTTT
CDR3aa: CASSPPGDPNTIYF
v_gene: TRBV7-9
j_gene: TRBJ1-3
d_gene: -
abundance: once

CDR3nt: TGTGCCAGCAGCCCCAATAGCAATCAGCCCCAGCATTTT
CDR3aa: CASSPNSNQPQHF
v_gene: TRBV7-2
j_gene: TRBJ1-5
d_gene: -
abundance: -

CDR3nt: TGTGCCAGCAGTTACGGGACAGGGTCTCGCGAGCAGTACTTC
CDR3aa: CASSYGTGSREQYF
v_gene: TRBV6-6
j_gene: TRBJ2-7
d_gene: TRBD1
abundance: once

CDR3nt: TGTGCCAGCAGAAGGGACAGGGGGCTACTTGCAACTAATGAAAAACTGTTTTTT
CDR3aa: CASRRDRGLLATNEKLFF
v_gene: TRBV5-8
j_gene: TRBJ1-4
d_gene: TRBD1
abundance: -

CDR3nt: TGTGCCAGCGGGGATTCGCGGGGGAGGGAGACCCAGTACTTC
CDR3aa: CASGDSRGRETQYF
v_gene: TRBV27
j_gene: TRBJ2-5
d_gene: TRBD2
abundance: -

CDR3nt: TGTGCCATCAGTGAGAGGGGGGACACAGACCACCCTGAAGCTTTCTTT
CDR3aa: CAISERGDTDHPEAFF
v_gene: TRBV10-3
j_gene: TRBJ1-1
d_gene: -
abundance: -

CDR3nt: TGTGCCAGCTCCCTGGACAGGGGGCCCACAGATACGCAGTATTTT
CDR3aa: CASSLDRGPTDTQYF
v_gene: TRBV18
j_gene: TRBJ2-3
d_gene: TRBD1
abundance: few

CDR3nt: TGTGCCAGCAGCTTCGTGCGCCGGGACTTCAAAGAGACCCAGTACTTC
CDR3aa: CASSFVRRDFKETQYF
v_gene: TRBV5-6
j_gene: TRBJ2-5
d_gene: -
abundance: -

CDR3nt: TGTGCCAGCAGTTTCGGGGGGGCCGGCGGGGAGCTGTTTTTT
CDR3aa: CASSFGGAGGELFF
v_gene: TRBV28
j_gene: TRBJ2-2
d_gene: TRBD2
abundance: -

CDR3nt: TGCGCCAGCAGCTTGGCCAGGCAGGGTACCACAGATACGCAGTATTTT
CDR3aa: CASSLARQGTTDTQYF
v_gene: TRBV5-1
j_gene: TRBJ2-3
d_gene: -
abundance: -

CDR3nt: TGTGCCAGCAGCTTAGGGCAGGGCGAGTGGGAGACCCAGTACTTC
CDR3aa: CASSLGQGEWETQYF
v_gene: TRBV11-2
j_gene: TRBJ2-5
d_gene: -
abundance: -